This T cell receptor beta chain was retrieved from a study of T-cell memory formation after mild COVID-19. MiXCR was run by TCRdb on the 5' RACE reads, yielding one entry per CDR3 protein. The profile covers 92,000 or so distinct CDR3 sequences, with roughly 16% appearing a single time and around two fifths taken by the ten largest. There are many counts of this clonotype. Trimming took off 5 bases at V and 5 bases at J, with 9 bases between the two ends. The germline V gene encodes CDR1 SEHNR and CDR2 FQNEAQ (reference sequence). The CDR3 has 12 residues. This chain uses TRBV7-9 with TRBJ2-5; no clear D. The receptor was isolated from a man between 18 and 35 years old who had mild COVID-19 (a few samples of this study predate the infection). Cell type and time point are not known. Specimen: PBMCs or a T cell subset sorted from them (not recorded which). CDR3 sequence (DNA): TGTGCCAGCAGCCCTCCTCGGGAGACCCAGTACTTC. Its protein product is CASSPPRETQYF.